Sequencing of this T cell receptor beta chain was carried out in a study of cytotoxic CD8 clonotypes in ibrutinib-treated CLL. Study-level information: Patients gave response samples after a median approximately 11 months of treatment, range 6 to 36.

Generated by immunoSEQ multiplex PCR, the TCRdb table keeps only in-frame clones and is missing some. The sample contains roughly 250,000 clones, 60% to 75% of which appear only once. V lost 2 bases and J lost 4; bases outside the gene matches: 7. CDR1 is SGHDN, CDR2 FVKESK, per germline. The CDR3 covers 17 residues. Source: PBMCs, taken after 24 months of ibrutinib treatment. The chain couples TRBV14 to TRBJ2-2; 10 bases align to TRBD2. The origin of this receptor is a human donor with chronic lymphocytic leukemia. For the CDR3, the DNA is TGTGCCAGCAGCCAACCTCTAGCGGGGGCGGTCACCGGGGAGCTGTTTTTT. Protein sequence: CASSQPLAGAVTGELFF.